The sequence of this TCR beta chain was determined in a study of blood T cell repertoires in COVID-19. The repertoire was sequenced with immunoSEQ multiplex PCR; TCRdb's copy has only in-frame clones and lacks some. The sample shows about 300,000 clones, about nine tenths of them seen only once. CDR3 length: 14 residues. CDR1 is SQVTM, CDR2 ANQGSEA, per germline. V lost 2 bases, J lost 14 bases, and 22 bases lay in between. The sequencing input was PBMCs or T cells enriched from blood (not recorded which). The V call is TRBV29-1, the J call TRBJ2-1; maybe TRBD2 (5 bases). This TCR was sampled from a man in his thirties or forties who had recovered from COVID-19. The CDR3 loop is CSVESALSGGWEFF. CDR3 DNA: TGCAGCGTTGAATCAGCACTCTCCGGCGGGTGGGAGTTCTTC.